This T cell receptor (beta chain) was identified in a study of blood T cells in healthy people across ages. On this clonotype itself: What it binds is unknown.

For the second PCR, which ran for about 6 to 11 cycles, a sample-barcoded 5' primer and a J-beta primer mix were used. Tags on each cDNA molecule came from a template-switch adaptor with 12 random nucleotides. TCRdb re-called the 5' RACE reads through MiXCR, storing one row per CDR3 protein. The sample shows 600,000 to 650,000 distinct CDR3 sequences, 58% of them seen only once. The study's findings and limits: Roughly linear declines in TCR beta diversity per million T cells occurred with age.

This CDR3 has 14 residues. V gave up 3 bases and J gave up 3 bases, with 5 bases separating them. Germline values: CDR1 KGHDR, CDR2 SFDVKD. Sequences were obtained from blood. The sequence derives from a man aged 55-75 years in good health. The chain has TRBV24-1 and TRBJ2-6; D not resolved. CDR3 residues: CATSDGYGANVLTF. CDR3 bases: TGTGCCACCAGTGATGGGTATGGGGCCAACGTCCTGACTTTC.